A few counts support the clone carrying this T cell receptor beta chain. Its antigen is still unknown. This specimen comes from a study of CD4 T cells in relation to SARS-CoV-2 and coronaviruses. The CDR3 has 10 residues. The V end lost 2 bases, the J end lost 7 bases, and 3 bases lay between the germline ends. CD4+ T cells from unexposed donors were obtained before the COVID-19 pandemic (2011-2018). CD4+ T cells were isolated from the cells after about ten days of culture. The table came from immunoSEQ multiplex PCR; TCRdb's copy has only in-frame clones and leaves some out. The table lists about 23,000 clones, less than 75% of them singletons, with roughly 19% in the top ten.

The sample consisted of CD4+ T cells from PBMCs, cultured in vitro. The TCR was taken from a human donor in good health. This chain uses TRBV5-3 with TRBJ2-5; D call uncertain. TRBV5-3 qualifies as an ORF whose function is uncertain. The CDR3 DNA follows: TGTGCCAGAAGCTTTGTGACCCAGTACTTC. Its translation is CARSFVTQYF.